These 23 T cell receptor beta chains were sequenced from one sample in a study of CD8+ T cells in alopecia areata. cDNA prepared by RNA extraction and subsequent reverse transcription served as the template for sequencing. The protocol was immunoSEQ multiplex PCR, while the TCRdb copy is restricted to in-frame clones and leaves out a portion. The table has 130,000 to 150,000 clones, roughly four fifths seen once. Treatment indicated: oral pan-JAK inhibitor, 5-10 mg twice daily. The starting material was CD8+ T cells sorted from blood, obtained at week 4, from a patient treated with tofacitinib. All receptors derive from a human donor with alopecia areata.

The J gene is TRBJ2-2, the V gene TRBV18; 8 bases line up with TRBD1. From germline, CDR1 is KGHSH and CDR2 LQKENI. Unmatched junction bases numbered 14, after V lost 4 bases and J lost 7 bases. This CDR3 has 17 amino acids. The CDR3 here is CASSQTTFPGGNGELFF. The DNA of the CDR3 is TGTGCCAGCTCACAAACCACATTCCCAGGGGGCAACGGGGAGCTGTTTTTT.

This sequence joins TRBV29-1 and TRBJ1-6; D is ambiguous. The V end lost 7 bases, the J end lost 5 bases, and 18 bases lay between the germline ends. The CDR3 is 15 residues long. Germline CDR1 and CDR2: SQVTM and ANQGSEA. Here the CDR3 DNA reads TGCAGCGACGTAGGCAGAAACGGCGATAATTCACCCCTCCACTTT. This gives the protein CSDVGRNGDNSPLHF.

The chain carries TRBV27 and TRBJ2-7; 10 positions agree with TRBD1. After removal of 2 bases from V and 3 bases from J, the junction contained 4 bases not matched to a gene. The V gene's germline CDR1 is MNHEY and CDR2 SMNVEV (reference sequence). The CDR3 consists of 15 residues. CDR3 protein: CASSLTGTGDYEQYF. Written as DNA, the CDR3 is TGTGCCAGCAGTTTAACCGGGACAGGGGACTACGAGCAGTACTTC.

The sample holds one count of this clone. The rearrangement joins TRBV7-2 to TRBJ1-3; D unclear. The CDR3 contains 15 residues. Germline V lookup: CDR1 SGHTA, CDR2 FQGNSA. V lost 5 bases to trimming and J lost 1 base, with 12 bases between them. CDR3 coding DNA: TGTGCCAGCAGCCTCAGCAGTGAGTCTGGAAACACCATATATTTT. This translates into CASSLSSESGNTIYF.

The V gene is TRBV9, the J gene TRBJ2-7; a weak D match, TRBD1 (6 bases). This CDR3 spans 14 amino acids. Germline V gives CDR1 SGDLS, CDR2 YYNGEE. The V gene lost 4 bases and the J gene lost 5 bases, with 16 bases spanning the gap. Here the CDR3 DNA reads TGTGCCAGCAGCCCGGCGGCAGGGGAAAACGAGCAGTACTTC. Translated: CASSPAAGENEQYF.

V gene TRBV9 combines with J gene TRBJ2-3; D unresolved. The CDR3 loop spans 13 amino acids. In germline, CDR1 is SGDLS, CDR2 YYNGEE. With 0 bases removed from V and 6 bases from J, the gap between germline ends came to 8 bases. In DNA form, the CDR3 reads TGTGCCAGCAGCGTAGTTTCTGACGATACGCAGTATTTT. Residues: CASSVVSDDTQYF. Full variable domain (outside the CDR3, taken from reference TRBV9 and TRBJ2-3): DSGVTQTPKHLITATGQRVTLRCSPRSGDLSVYWYQQSLDQGLQFLIQYYNGEERAKGNILERFSAQQFPDLHSELNLSSLELGDSALYFCASSVVSDDTQYFGPGTRLTVL.

The DNA for the CDR3 is TGTGCCAGCAGTTACGGGACGGGGGTGCGAGAGACCCAGTACTTC. This sequence encodes CASSYGTGVRETQYF. V gene TRBV6-5 combines with J gene TRBJ2-5, with D perhaps matching TRBD2 (6 bases). The CDR3 covers 15 residues. The V and J ends lost 2 bases and 4 bases respectively, with 14 bases between them. Per the germline V gene, CDR1 is MNHEY and CDR2 is SVGAGI.

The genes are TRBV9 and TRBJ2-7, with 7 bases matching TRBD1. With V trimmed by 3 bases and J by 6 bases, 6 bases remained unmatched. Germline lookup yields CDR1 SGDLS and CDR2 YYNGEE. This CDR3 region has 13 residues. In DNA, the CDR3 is TGTGCCAGCAGCGCTGACAGGGTGAGCGAGCAGTACTTC. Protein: CASSADRVSEQYF. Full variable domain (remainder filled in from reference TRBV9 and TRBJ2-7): DSGVTQTPKHLITATGQRVTLRCSPRSGDLSVYWYQQSLDQGLQFLIQYYNGEERAKGNILERFSAQQFPDLHSELNLSSLELGDSALYFCASSADRVSEQYFGPGTRLTVT.

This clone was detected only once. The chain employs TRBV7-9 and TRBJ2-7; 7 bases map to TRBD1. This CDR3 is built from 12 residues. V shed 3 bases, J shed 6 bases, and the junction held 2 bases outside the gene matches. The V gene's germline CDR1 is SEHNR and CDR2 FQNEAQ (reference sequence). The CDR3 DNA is TGTGCCAGCAGCTTGACAGGGTTCGAGCAGTACTTC. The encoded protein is CASSLTGFEQYF.

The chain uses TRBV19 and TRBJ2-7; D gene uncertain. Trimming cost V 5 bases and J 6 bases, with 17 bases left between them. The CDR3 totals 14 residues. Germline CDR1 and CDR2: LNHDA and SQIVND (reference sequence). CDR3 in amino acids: CASSPNPRPLEQYF. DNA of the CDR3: TGTGCCAGTAGTCCCAACCCACGCCCCCTCGAGCAGTACTTC.

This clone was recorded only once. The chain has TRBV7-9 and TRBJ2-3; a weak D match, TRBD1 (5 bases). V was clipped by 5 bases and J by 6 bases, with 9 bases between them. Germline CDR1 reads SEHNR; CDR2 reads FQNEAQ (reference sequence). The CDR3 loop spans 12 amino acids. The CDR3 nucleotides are TGTGCCAGCAGCCAGGGCCAGGATACGCAGTATTTT. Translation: CASSQGQDTQYF.

This CDR3 is CASSFPSGGLEQFF. CDR3 DNA: TGTGCCAGCAGCTTCCCTAGCGGGGGACTTGAGCAGTTCTTC. The V gene is TRBV5-6, the J gene TRBJ2-1, with 10 positions matching TRBD2. CDR1 is SGHDT, CDR2 YYEEEE, per germline. Losses at the gene ends were 2 bases for V and 9 bases for J; bases not matched to a gene: 5. The CDR3 contains 14 residues.

This CDR3 reads CASSSTRTSTDTQYF. As DNA, the CDR3 is TGTGCCAGCAGCTCTACCCGGACTAGCACAGATACGCAGTATTTT. The genes are TRBV5-4 and TRBJ2-3, with D possibly matching TRBD2 (5 bases). V gave up 3 bases and J gave up 0 bases, with 11 bases separating them. Germline assignment: CDR1 SGHNT and CDR2 YYREEE (reference sequence). This CDR3 comprises 15 residues.

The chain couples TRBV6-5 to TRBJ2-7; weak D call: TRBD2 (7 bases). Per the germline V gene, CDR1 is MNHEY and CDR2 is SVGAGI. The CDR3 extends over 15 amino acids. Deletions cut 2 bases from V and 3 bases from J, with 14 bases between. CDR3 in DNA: TGTGCCAGCAGTTACGAGTCGGGGGGCCACTACGAGCAGTACTTC. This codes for CASSYESGGHYEQYF.

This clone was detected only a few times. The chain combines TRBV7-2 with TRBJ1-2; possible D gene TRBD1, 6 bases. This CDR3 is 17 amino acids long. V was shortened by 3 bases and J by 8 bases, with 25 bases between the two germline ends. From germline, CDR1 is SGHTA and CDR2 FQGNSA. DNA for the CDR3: TGTGCCAGCAGCTTTGGCTTCGGGTCACAGGGTCCTAGGGGCTACACCTTC. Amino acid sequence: CASSFGFGSQGPRGYTF.

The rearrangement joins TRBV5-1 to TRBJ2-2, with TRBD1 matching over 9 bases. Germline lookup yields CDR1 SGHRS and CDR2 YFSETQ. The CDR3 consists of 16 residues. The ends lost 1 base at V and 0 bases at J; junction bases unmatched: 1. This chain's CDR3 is CASSLTGGANTGELFF. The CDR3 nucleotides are TGCGCCAGCAGCTTGACAGGGGGCGCGAACACCGGGGAGCTGTTTTTT.

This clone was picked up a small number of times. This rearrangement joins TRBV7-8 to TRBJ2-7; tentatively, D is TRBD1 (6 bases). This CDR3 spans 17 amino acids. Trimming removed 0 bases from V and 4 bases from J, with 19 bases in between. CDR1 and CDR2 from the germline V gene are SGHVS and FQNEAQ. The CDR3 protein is CASSLATGPGTQYEQYF. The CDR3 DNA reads TGTGCCAGCAGCTTAGCGACGGGACCCGGGACACAATACGAGCAGTACTTC.

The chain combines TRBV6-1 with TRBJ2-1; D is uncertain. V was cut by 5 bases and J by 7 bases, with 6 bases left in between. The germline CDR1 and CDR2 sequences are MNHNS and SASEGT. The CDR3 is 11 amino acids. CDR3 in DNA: TGTGCCAGCAGTTCGGGTAATGAGCAGTTCTTC. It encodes CASSSGNEQFF.

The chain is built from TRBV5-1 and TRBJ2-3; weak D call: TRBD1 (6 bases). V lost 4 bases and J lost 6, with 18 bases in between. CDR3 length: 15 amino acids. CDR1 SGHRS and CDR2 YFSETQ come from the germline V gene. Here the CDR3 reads CASSPGRAGADTQYF. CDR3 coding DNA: TGCGCCAGCAGCCCAGGTCGGGCAGGGGCGGATACGCAGTATTTT.

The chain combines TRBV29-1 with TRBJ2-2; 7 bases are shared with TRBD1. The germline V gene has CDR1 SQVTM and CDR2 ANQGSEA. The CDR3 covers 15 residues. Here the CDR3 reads CNGQAYLPNTGELFF. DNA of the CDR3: TGCAACGGACAGGCCTACCTACCGAACACCGGGGAGCTGTTTTTT.

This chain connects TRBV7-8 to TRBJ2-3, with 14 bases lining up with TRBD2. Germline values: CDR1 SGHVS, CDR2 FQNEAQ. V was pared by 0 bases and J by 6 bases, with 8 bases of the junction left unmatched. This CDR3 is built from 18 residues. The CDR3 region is CASSLARGLAGGVDTQYF. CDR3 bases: TGTGCCAGCAGCTTAGCGCGAGGACTAGCGGGGGGCGTGGATACGCAGTATTTT.

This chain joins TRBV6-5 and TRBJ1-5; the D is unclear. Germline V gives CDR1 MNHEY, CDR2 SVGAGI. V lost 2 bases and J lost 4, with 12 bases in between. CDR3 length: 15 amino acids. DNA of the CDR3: TGTGCCAGCAGTTACACGAAAAACAGTAATCAGCCCCAGCATTTT. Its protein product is CASSYTKNSNQPQHF.

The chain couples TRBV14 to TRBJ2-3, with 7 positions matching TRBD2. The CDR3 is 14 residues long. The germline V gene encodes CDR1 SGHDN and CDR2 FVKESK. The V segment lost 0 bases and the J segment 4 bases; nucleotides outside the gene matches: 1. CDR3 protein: CASSQDTSADTQYF. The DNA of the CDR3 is TGTGCCAGCAGCCAAGATACTAGCGCAGATACGCAGTATTTT.